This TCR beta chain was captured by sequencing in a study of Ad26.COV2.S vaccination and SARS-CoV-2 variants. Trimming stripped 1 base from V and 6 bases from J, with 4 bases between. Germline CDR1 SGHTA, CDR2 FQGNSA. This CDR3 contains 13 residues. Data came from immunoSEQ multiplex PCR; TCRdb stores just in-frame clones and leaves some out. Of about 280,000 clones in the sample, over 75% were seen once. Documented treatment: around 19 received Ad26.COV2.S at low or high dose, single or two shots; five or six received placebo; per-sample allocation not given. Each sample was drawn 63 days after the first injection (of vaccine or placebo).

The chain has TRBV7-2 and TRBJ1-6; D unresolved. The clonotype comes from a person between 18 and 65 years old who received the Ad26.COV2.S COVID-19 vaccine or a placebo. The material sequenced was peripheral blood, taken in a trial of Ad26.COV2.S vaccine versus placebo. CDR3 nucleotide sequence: TGTGCCAGCAGCTTAGTGGGTAATTCACCCCTCCACTTT. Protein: CASSLVGNSPLHF. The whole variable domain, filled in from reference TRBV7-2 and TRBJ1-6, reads GAGVSQSPSNKVTEKGKDVELRCDPISGHTALYWYRQSLGQGLEFLIYFQGNSAPDKSGLPSDRFSAERTGGSVSTLTIQRTQQEDSAVYLCASSLVGNSPLHFGNGTRLTVT.